This entry is about one T cell receptor beta chain. Its antigen is still unknown. The CDR3 contains 14 residues. V trimming: 3 bases; J trimming: 6 bases; junction bases outside the gene matches: 6. Looked up from germline, CDR1 is MDHEN and CDR2 is SYDVKM. The sample is drawn from a study of radiotherapy plus CTLA-4 blockade in lung cancer. Study-level results: Blood saw expansion of tumor-derived TCR clones after radiotherapy plus ipilimumab.

Ipilimumab CTLA-4 blockade and focal radiation were given to patients with chemo-refractory metastatic non-small-cell lung cancer. Profiling relied on immunoSEQ multiplex PCR, and the TCRdb table lists in-frame clones only, not all of them. The repertoire consists of some 110,000 clones, with over 75% occurring once and the leading ten covering roughly 2.5%. This TCR was recovered from a human donor with non-small cell lung cancer that progressed on radiotherapy plus ipilimumab. Some clones in this sample may be carry-over from other donors' samples. The starting material was peripheral blood, obtained from a patient treated with radiotherapy plus ipilimumab. The chain has TRBV28 and TRBJ2-3; 7 bases line up with TRBD1. As DNA, the CDR3 is TGTGCCAGCAGTTTTCGACAGGGACAGGATACGCAGTATTTT. Its protein product is CASSFRQGQDTQYF.